This record looks at one TCR beta chain sequence and its context. What it binds is unknown. This sample stems from a study of Graves' ophthalmopathy and Graves' hyperthyroidism. Trimming removed 7 bases from V and 2 bases from J, with 14 bases in between. The germline V gene has CDR1 SGHVS and CDR2 FQNEAQ. CDR3 length: 14 residues. Beta-chain TCR CDR3 regions were amplified from RNA transcripts. Scientists carried out first-round RT-PCR using HTBI primers and then a second-round multiplex PCR. TCRdb re-analysed the multiplex PCR reads in MiXCR, keeping a single row per CDR3 protein. The table lists 35,000 to 50,000 distinct CDR3 sequences, roughly 50% of them singletons. Study-wide results and caveats: A model of 13 signatures distinguished ophthalmopathy from stable hyperthyroidism at under 90% sensitivity and 81.08% specificity. The model's prediction of ophthalmopathy progression had roughly 70% sensitivity and roughly 77% specificity.

Serum thyroxine and TRAb, along with clinical symptoms, thyroid ultrasound and orbital computed tomography, were what diagnosis relied on. The chain recombines TRBV7-8 with TRBJ1-1; D not certain. The sequenced sample consisted of peripheral blood. This receptor was identified in an adult woman with stable Graves' hyperthyroidism. Here the CDR3 reads CASMIETNNTEAFF. The DNA for the CDR3 is TGTGCCAGCATGATTGAGACAAATAACACTGAAGCTTTCTTT.